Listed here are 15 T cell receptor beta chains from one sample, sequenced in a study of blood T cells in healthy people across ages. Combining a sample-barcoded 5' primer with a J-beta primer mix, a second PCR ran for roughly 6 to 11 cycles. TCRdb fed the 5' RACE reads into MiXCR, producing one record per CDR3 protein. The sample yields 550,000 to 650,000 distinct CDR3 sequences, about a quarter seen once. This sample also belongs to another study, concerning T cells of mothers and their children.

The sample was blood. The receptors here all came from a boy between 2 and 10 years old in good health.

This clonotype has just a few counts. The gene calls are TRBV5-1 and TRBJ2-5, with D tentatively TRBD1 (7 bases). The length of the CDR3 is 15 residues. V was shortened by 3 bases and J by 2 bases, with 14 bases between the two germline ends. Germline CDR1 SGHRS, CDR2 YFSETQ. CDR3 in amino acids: CASSSGAGGQETQYF. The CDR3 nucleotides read TGCGCCAGCAGCTCCGGGGCAGGGGGGCAAGAGACCCAGTACTTC.

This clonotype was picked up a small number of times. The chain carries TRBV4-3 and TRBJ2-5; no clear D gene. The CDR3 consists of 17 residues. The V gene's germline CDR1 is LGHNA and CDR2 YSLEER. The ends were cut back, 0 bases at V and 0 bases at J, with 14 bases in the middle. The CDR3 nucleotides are TGCGCCAGCAGCCAAGAAGACTCCAAGGCCTACCAAGAGACCCAGTACTTC. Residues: CASSQEDSKAYQETQYF.

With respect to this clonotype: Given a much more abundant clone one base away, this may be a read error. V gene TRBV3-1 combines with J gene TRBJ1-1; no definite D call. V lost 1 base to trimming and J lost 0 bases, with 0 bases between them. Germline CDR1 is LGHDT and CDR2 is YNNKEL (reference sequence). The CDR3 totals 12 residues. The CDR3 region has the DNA TGTGCCAGCAGCCAAGTGAACACTGAAGCTTTCTTT. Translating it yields CASSQVNTEAFF.

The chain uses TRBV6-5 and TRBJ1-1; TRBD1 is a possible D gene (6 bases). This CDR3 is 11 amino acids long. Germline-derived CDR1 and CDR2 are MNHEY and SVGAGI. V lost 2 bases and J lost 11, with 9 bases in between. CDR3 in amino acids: CASSYGDKAFF. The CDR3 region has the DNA TGTGCCAGCAGTTACGGGGACAAGGCTTTCTTT.

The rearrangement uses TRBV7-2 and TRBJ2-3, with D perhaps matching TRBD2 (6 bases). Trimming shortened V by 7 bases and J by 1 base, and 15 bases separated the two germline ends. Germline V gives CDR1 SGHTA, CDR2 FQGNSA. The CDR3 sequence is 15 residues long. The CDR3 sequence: CASTVRASGTDTQYF. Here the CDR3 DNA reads TGTGCCAGCACCGTCCGGGCTAGCGGCACAGATACGCAGTATTTT.

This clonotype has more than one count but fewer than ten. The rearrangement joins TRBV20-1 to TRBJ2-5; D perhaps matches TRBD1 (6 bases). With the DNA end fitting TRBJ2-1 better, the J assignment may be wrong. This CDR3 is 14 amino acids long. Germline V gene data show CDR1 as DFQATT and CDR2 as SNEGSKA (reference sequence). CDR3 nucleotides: TGCAGTGCTAGAGATCAGGGGACGGCGGGTGAGCAGTTCTTC. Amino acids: CSARDQGTAGEQFF.

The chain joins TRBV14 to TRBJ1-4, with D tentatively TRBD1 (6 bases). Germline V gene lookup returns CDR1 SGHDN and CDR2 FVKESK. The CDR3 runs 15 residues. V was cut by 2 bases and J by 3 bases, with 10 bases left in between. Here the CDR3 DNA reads TGTGCCAGCAGCCAAATCAGGGGCGCTAATGAAAAACTGTTTTTT. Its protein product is CASSQIRGANEKLFF.

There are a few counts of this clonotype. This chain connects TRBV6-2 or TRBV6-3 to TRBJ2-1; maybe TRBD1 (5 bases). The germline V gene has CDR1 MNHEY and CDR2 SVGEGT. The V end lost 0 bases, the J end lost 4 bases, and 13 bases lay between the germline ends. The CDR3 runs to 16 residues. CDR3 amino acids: CASSYSKGQGYNEQFF. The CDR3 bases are TGTGCCAGCAGTTACTCGAAGGGGCAGGGTTACAATGAGCAGTTCTTC.

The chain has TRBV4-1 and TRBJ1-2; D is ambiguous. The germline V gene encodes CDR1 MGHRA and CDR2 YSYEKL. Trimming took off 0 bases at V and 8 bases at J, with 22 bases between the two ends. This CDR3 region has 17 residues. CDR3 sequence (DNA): TGCGCCAGCAGCCAAGAGAAAGGCGTGTTAGGGTCCAGAGGCTACACCTTC. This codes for CASSQEKGVLGSRGYTF.

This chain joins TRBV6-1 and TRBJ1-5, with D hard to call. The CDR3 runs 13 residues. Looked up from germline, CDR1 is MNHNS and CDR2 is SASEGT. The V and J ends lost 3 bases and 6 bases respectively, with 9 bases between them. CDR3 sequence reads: CASSEDPSQPQHF. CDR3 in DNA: TGTGCCAGCAGTGAGGACCCCAGTCAGCCCCAGCATTTT.

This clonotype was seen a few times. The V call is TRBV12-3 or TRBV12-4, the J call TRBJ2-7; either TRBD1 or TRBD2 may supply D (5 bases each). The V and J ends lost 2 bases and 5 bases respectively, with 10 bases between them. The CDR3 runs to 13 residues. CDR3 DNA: TGTGCCAGCAGTTTACAGGGAGTTCACGAGCAGTACTTC. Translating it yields CASSLQGVHEQYF.

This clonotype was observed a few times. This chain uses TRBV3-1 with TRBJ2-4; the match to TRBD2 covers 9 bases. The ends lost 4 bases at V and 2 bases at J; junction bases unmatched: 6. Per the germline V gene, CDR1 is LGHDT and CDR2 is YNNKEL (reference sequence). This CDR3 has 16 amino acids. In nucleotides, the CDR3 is TGTGCCAGCAGCCCGGGCGGGGGGGCCTCCAAAAACATTCAGTACTTC. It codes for CASSPGGGASKNIQYF. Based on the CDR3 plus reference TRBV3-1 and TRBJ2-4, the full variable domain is DTAVSQTPKYLVTQMGNDKSIKCEQNLGHDTMYWYKQDSKKFLKIMFSYNNKELIINETVPNRFSPKSPDKAHLNLHINSLELGDSAVYFCASSPGGGASKNIQYFGAGTRLSVL.

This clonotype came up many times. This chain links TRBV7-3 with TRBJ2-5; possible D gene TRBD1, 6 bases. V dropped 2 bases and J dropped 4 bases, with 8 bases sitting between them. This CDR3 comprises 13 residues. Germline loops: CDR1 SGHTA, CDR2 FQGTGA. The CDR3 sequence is CASSLRRGETQYF. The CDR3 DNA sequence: TGTGCCAGCAGCTTACGCAGGGGAGAGACCCAGTACTTC.

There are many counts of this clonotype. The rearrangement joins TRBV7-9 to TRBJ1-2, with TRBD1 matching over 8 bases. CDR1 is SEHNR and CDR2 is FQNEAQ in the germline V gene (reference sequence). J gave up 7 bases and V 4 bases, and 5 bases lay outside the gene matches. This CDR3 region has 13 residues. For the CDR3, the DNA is TGTGCCAGCAGCTCTCAGGGGGCTGTTGGCTACACCTTC. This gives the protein CASSSQGAVGYTF.

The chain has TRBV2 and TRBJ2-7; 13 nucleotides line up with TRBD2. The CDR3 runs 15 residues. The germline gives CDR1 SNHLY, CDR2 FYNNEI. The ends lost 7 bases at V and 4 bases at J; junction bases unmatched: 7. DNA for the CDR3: TGTGCCAGCATGGGGCCGGGACTAGCGGGGTACGAGCAGTACTTC. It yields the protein CASMGPGLAGYEQYF.